Below are 19 T cell receptor beta chains sequenced from a single sample in a study of blood T cells in healthy people across ages. PCR was performed a second time for 7 to 11 cycles using a sample-barcoded 5' primer and a J-beta primer mix. TCRdb independently ran MiXCR on the 5' RACE reads; one entry per CDR3 protein. The top ten clones hold roughly a third of a sample with hundreds of thousands of distinct CDR3 sequences, approximately 49% of them seen once. What was sequenced was blood. The origin of the receptors is a woman between 55 and 75 years old in good health.

The chain combines TRBV28 with TRBJ2-7; D gene unclear. The CDR3 runs 14 residues. From germline, CDR1 is MDHEN and CDR2 SYDVKM. Trimming cost V 3 bases and J 3 bases, with 12 bases left between them. In DNA form, the CDR3 reads TGTGCCAGCAGTTTTATCGGGCGCCACTACGAGCAGTACTTC. This translates into CASSFIGRHYEQYF.

This clonotype was seen more than once but under ten times. The rearrangement joins TRBV20-1 to TRBJ2-1; D tentatively fits TRBD1 or TRBD2 (5 bases each). Germline V gene data show CDR1 as DFQATT and CDR2 as SNEGSKA (reference sequence). This CDR3 has 10 amino acids. CDR3 nucleotides: TGCAGCGCCGGGACCCCACACCAGTTCTTC. Its translation is CSAGTPHQFF.

The J gene is TRBJ1-2, the V gene TRBV6-2 or TRBV6-3; unclear D gene. Looked up from germline, CDR1 is MNHEY and CDR2 is SVGEGT. V was pared by 5 bases and J by 4 bases, with 20 bases between. The CDR3 runs to 16 residues. The DNA of the CDR3 is TGTGCCAGCAGTAACCCCAGGACCTACCCAATCTATGGCTACACCTTC. This gives the protein CASSNPRTYPIYGYTF.

The chain recombines TRBV27 with TRBJ2-6; D may be TRBD2 (8 bases). The CDR3 is 16 residues long. Germline V lookup: CDR1 MNHEY, CDR2 SMNVEV (reference sequence). Trimming took off 6 bases at V and 3 bases at J, with 15 bases between the two ends. The CDR3 protein is CASSPGGGFGANVLTF. The DNA for the CDR3 is TGTGCCAGCAGCCCGGGAGGGGGCTTTGGGGCCAACGTCCTGACTTTC.

Concerning this clonotype itself: A read error may be the cause here, since a much bigger clone is one base away. This chain joins TRBV28 and TRBJ2-4; D possibly uses TRBD1 or TRBD2 (5 bases each). CDR1 and CDR2 (germline): MDHEN, SYDVKM. Trimming pared 6 bases from V and 6 bases from J, leaving 18 bases between. The CDR3 has 15 residues. In DNA, the CDR3 is TGTGCCAGCAGACGGGGCCTCAATGGGGGAAACATTCAGTACTTC. Translation gives CASRRGLNGGNIQYF.

The rearrangement links TRBV20-1 to TRBJ2-1, with 8 bases identical to TRBD1. V shed 3 bases and J 0 bases; nucleotides not matched to a gene: 1. Germline V gene data show CDR1 as DFQATT and CDR2 as SNEGSKA (reference sequence). CDR3 length: 14 residues. The CDR3 protein is CSARQGASYNEQFF. For the CDR3, the DNA is TGCAGTGCTAGGCAGGGGGCCTCCTACAATGAGCAGTTCTTC.

The chain's CDR3 is CASSGRDSAGTQYF. In DNA, the CDR3 is TGCGCCAGCAGCGGGCGGGACAGCGCCGGTACGCAGTATTTT. The chain employs TRBV5-1 and TRBJ2-3, with a tentative D call TRBD1 (7 bases). CDR3 length: 14 amino acids. V lost 4 bases to trimming and J lost 8 bases, with 17 bases between them. CDR1 is SGHRS and CDR2 is YFSETQ in the germline V gene.

The V call is TRBV5-6, the J call TRBJ1-5, with 8 bases aligning to TRBD1. This CDR3 is 18 amino acids long. V lost 0 bases, J lost 4 bases, and 12 bases stayed unmatched. Germline V CDR1 and CDR2: SGHDT, YYEEEE. In DNA form, the CDR3 reads TGTGCCAGCAGCTTGGCTGGTGCAGGGGGCGCGGGGAATCAGCCCCAGCATTTT. Residues: CASSLAGAGGAGNQPQHF.

The sample holds a few counts of this clonotype. The V call is TRBV7-2, the J call TRBJ1-1; D remains ambiguous. V was pared by 0 bases and J by 13 bases, with 18 bases between. This CDR3 region has 14 residues. Germline CDR1 and CDR2: SGHTA and FQGNSA. CDR3 amino acids: CASSLAGVTAPHFF. CDR3 sequence (DNA): TGTGCCAGCAGCTTAGCGGGAGTGACCGCTCCCCATTTCTTT.

The chain combines TRBV25-1 with TRBJ1-6, with TRBD1 identical over 7 bases. Per the germline V gene, CDR1 is MGHDK and CDR2 is SYGVNS. V trimming: 7 bases; J trimming: 7 bases; junction bases outside the gene matches: 4. The CDR3 runs 13 residues. DNA for the CDR3: TGTGCCAGCAACCAGGACAGGAATTCACCCCTCCACTTT. The encoded protein is CASNQDRNSPLHF.

The J gene is TRBJ2-5, the V gene TRBV29-1, with TRBD2 matching over 14 bases. This CDR3 is 15 amino acids long. CDR1 and CDR2 (germline): SQVTM, ANQGSEA. V shed 4 bases, J shed 11 bases, and the junction held 12 bases outside the gene matches. CDR3 nucleotide sequence: TGCAGCGTTGCCCTCGGACTAGCGGGAGGAGGTGAGCAGTACTTC. Its translation is CSVALGLAGGGEQYF.

This clonotype came up a few times. This CDR3 is CSARDDRGLQVEQYF. For the CDR3, the DNA is TGCAGTGCTAGAGATGACAGGGGGCTGCAAGTCGAGCAGTACTTC. This chain uses TRBV20-1 with TRBJ2-7, with 10 bases lining up with TRBD1. Germline V gene data show CDR1 as DFQATT and CDR2 as SNEGSKA (reference sequence). V shed 0 bases, J shed 6 bases, and the junction held 8 bases outside the gene matches. This CDR3 has 15 residues.

V gene TRBV9 combines with J gene TRBJ2-3; the D is unclear. V lost 4 bases and J lost 0, with 15 bases in between. Germline V gives CDR1 SGDLS, CDR2 YYNGEE. This CDR3 has 16 amino acids. For the CDR3, the DNA is TGTGCCAGCAGCTCCTACCGGACGCCGAGCACAGATACGCAGTATTTT. This gives the protein CASSSYRTPSTDTQYF.

The CDR3 loop reads CSASSGSDRGAGANVLTF. CDR3 DNA sequence: TGCAGTGCAAGTTCCGGGTCGGACAGGGGAGCTGGGGCCAACGTCCTGACTTTC. The V and J genes are TRBV20-1 and TRBJ2-6; 9 nucleotides match TRBD1. The CDR3 is made up of 18 amino acids. Germline V gene data show CDR1 as DFQATT and CDR2 as SNEGSKA (reference sequence). After removal of 6 bases from V and 2 bases from J, the junction contained 14 bases not matched to a gene.

This clonotype was counted between two and nine times. The chain is built from TRBV7-9 and TRBJ1-6, with D possibly TRBD1 on 5 matching bases. Germline CDR1 reads SEHNR; CDR2 reads FQNEAQ (reference sequence). This CDR3 spans 14 amino acids. The germline V and J ends were trimmed by 1 base and 8 bases, with 9 bases remaining between them. The CDR3 protein is CASSLGQPYSPLHF. CDR3 DNA: TGTGCCAGCAGCTTAGGACAGCCCTATTCACCCCTCCACTTT. The whole variable domain, remainder taken from reference TRBV7-9 and TRBJ1-6, is DTGVSQNPRHKITKRGQNVTFRCDPISEHNRLYWYRQTLGQGPEFLTYFQNEAQLEKSRLLSDRFSAERPKGSFSTLEIQRTEQGDSAMYLCASSLGQPYSPLHFGNGTRLTVT.

The V gene is TRBV7-2, the J gene TRBJ2-1, with 9 bases matching TRBD2. The DNA end favors TRBJ2-7, so the J call may be wrong. The germline V gene encodes CDR1 SGHTA and CDR2 FQGNSA. The CDR3 contains 17 residues. The CDR3 DNA sequence: TGTGCCAGCAGCCCTGATTTTTCTAGCGGGAAAGGGAATGAGCAGTACTTC. Amino acids: CASSPDFSSGKGNEQYF.

In its sample, this clonotype was seen a few times. The gene calls are TRBV20-1 and TRBJ2-4; 11 bases fit TRBD1. This CDR3 spans 15 amino acids. Germline assignment: CDR1 DFQATT and CDR2 SNEGSKA (reference sequence). V gave up 5 bases and J gave up 2 bases; unmatched junction bases: 5. CDR3 residues: CSAARDRGTKNIQYF. The DNA for the CDR3 is TGCAGTGCTGCCAGGGACAGGGGGACCAAAAACATTCAGTACTTC.

This chain joins TRBV14 and TRBJ2-6; 9 nucleotides agree with TRBD1. J gave up 3 bases and V 5 bases, and 14 bases lay outside the gene matches. CDR3 length: 19 residues. CDR1 is SGHDN, CDR2 FVKESK, per germline. DNA of the CDR3: TGTGCCAGCAGCAAAGGGAAGTGGACAGGGGTTCTTGGGGCCAACGTCCTGACTTTC. Protein product: CASSKGKWTGVLGANVLTF.

CDR3 amino acids: CASSLTGAAGAHEQYF. DNA of the CDR3: TGTGCCAGCAGCTTAACAGGTGCAGCGGGAGCCCACGAGCAGTACTTC. This sequence joins TRBV7-3 and TRBJ2-5; 8 nucleotides match TRBD2. The J call may not be correct, given that the DNA end is closer to TRBJ2-7. The CDR3 length is 16 residues. Per germline, CDR1 SGHTA and CDR2 FQGTGA.